This T cell receptor beta chain is from a study of molecular identifiers for immune sequencing clone quantification. This clonotype was seen many times. MiXCR, applied by TCRdb to the PCR reads, yields one record per CDR3 protein. The sample lists around 470,000 distinct CDR3 sequences, about 25% occurring once. Trimming removed 2 bases at V and 6 bases at J, with 17 bases between. Per germline, CDR1 MNHEY and CDR2 SMNVEV (reference sequence). This CDR3 is 15 amino acids long. The rearrangement links TRBV27 to TRBJ2-7; possibly TRBD1 or TRBD2 for D (5 bases each). This TCR was sampled from a human donor in good health. Some libraries in this study had Jurkat cell RNA spiked in. The source material was naive CD8+ T cells from blood, with Jurkat cell RNA spiked in. Subset defined: FACS-sorted CD8+CD4-CCR7+CD45RA+ naive T cells. CDR3 DNA: TGTGCCAGCAGTTTAGGTGTCCGTGGGGGTTTCGAGCAGTACTTC. As protein: CASSLGVRGGFEQYF.